This is a list of T cell receptor beta chains from one sample in a study of Graves' ophthalmopathy and Graves' hyperthyroidism. From the multiplex PCR reads, TCRdb called clonotypes with MiXCR, one entry per CDR3 protein. The sample contains about 620,000 distinct CDR3 sequences, 22% of which appear only once. The sequencing sample was made of peripheral blood. The receptor set was obtained from a woman between 18 and 30 years old with stable Graves' hyperthyroidism. Some clones in this sample may be carry-over from other donors' samples. The CDR3 runs from the conserved cysteine through the conserved F or W. D genes are given only for firm matches. Clone sizes are given selectively: once, few, many, or a class where the clone is expanded.

j_gene,v_gene,abundance,d_gene,CDR3nt,CDR3aa
TRBJ1-2,TRBV28,many,-,TGTGCCAGCAGTTCCCCCGCAGGGCCCTATGGCTACACCTTC,CASSSPAGPYGYTF
TRBJ2-2,TRBV20-1,many,TRBD2,TGCAGTGCTAGAGATTATGGGCTAGCGGGTACCGGGGAGCTGTTTTTT,CSARDYGLAGTGELFF
TRBJ1-2,TRBV27,-,-,TGTGCCAGCAGTTTAAACTCCTTTGGATATGGCTACACCTTC,CASSLNSFGYGYTF
TRBJ2-7,TRBV28,once,-,TGTGCCAGCAGTTTATCAGGGACATTGAACGAGCAGTACTTC,CASSLSGTLNEQYF
TRBJ1-1,TRBV24-1,many,-,TGTGCCATCTCCCCGGGCCCCGGTTCTGAAGCTTTCTTT,CAISPGPGSEAFF
TRBJ1-5,TRBV12-3/TRBV12-4,many,-,TGTGCCAGCGGCAATGGGCCCCAGCATTTT,CASGNGPQHF
TRBJ2-2,TRBV7-3,many,-,TGTGCCAGCAGCTCAGGACACTACGAGCTAGGAGGGGAGCTGTTTTTT,CASSSGHYELGGELFF
TRBJ2-7,TRBV15,few,TRBD1,TGTGCCACCAGCAGGCCGGGACAGAGCTACGAGCAGTACTTC,CATSRPGQSYEQYF
TRBJ2-2,TRBV19,few,-,TGTGCCAGTAACGGGGGCAGGAACACCGGGGAGCTGTTTTTT,CASNGGRNTGELFF
TRBJ1-2,TRBV6-1,many,-,TGTGCCAGCAGTCCAACGCCGCCTCAGGGGCTCTATGGCTACACCTTC,CASSPTPPQGLYGYTF
TRBJ2-7,TRBV12-3/TRBV12-4,few,-,TGTGCCAGCAGTTCACAACAACACGAGCAGTACTTC,CASSSQQHEQYF
TRBJ2-5,TRBV13,-,-,TGTGCCAGCAGCTTAGGGGACATGGAGACCCAGTACTTC,CASSLGDMETQYF
TRBJ2-3,TRBV6-1,many,TRBD2,TGTGCCAGCAGTCTAGCGGGGCCGCTTAGCACAGATACGCAGTATTTT,CASSLAGPLSTDTQYF
TRBJ1-1,TRBV6-1,-,TRBD1,TGTGCCAGCAGGGCCTCAGGGGGCAGGACTGAAGCTTTCTTT,CASRASGGRTEAFF
TRBJ1-6,TRBV7-2,few,-,TGTGCCAGCAGCTCTAATACAGGGAACTCACCCCTCCACTTT,CASSSNTGNSPLHF
TRBJ2-2,TRBV5-1,many,TRBD2,TGCGCCAGCAGAGAAGGCGGGAGCTCTACCGGGGAGCTGTTTTTT,CASREGGSSTGELFF
TRBJ2-5,TRBV7-2,many,TRBD2,TGTGCCAGCAGCGTTGTGGGGAGGGAAGAGACCCAGTACTTC,CASSVVGREETQYF
TRBJ2-2,TRBV4-1,-,-,TGCGCCAGCAGCCAAGATTATGGGGGGGCTGCCGGGGAGCTGTTTTTT,CASSQDYGGAAGELFF
TRBJ2-7,TRBV6-2/TRBV6-3,many,-,TGTGCCAGCAGTTACATCCTTAGCTCCTACGAGCAGTACTTC,CASSYILSSYEQYF
TRBJ2-7,TRBV9,many,-,TGTGCCAGCAGCGTAGGCAGGGAGACTTCCTACGAGCAGTACTTC,CASSVGRETSYEQYF
TRBJ1-1,TRBV5-1,-,-,TGCGCCAGCAGCTTGATGAAGACCGAGAACACTGAAGCTTTCTTT,CASSLMKTENTEAFF
TRBJ2-7,TRBV15,many,TRBD1,TGTGCCACCAGCAGAGAAAGACAGGGGATTTACGAGCAGTACTTC,CATSRERQGIYEQYF
TRBJ2-7,TRBV29-1,-,-,TGCAGCGTAGACAGATCTCCCTACGAGCAGTACTTC,CSVDRSPYEQYF
TRBJ1-1,TRBV6-5,many,-,TGTGCCAGCAGCCTGGACGGATATGAAGCTTTCTTT,CASSLDGYEAFF
TRBJ2-5,TRBV20-1,-,-,TGCAGTGCCCCCTCCCCGGCTAGGAGAGAGACCCAGTACTTC,CSAPSPARRETQYF
TRBJ2-5,TRBV28,-,-,TGTGCCAGCAGTTTCCACTGGGAAAGGGCCCAGTACTTC,CASSFHWERAQYF
TRBJ1-2,TRBV7-9,many,-,TGTGCCAGCAGCCCCCCCCTGGACAGCAGATATGGCTACACCTTC,CASSPPLDSRYGYTF
TRBJ1-3,TRBV7-9,-,-,TGTGCCAGCAGCTTACGCAGGGGATCCGGAAACACCAGATATTTT,CASSLRRGSGNTRYF
TRBJ2-5,TRBV29-1,few,-,TGCAGCGTTGAGGTCCGGACGGAGACCCAGTACTTC,CSVEVRTETQYF